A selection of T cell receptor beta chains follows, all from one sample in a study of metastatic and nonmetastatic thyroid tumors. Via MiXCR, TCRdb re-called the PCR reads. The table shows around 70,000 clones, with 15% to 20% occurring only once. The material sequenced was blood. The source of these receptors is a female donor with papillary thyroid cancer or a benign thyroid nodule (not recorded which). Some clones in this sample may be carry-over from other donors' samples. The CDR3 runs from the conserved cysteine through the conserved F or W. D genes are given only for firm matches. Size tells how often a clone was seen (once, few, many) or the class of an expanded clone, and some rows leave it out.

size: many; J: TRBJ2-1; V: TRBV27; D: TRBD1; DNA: TGTGCCAGCAGTTTTTGGGACAGCCTCAATGAGCAGTTCTTC; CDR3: CASSFWDSLNEQFF
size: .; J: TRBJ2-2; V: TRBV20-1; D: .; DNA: TGCAGTGCTATTCCGGGAGAGACCGGGGAGCTGTTTTTT; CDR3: CSAIPGETGELFF
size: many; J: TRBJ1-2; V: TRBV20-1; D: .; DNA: TGCAGTGCTAAAGAGCTCTATGGCTACACCTTC; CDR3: CSAKELYGYTF
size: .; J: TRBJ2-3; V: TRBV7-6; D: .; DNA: TGTGCCAGCAGCCTCTTCGCGGGGTCGAGTAGCACAGATACGCAGTATTTT; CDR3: CASSLFAGSSSTDTQYF
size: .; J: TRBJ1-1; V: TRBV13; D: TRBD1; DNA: TGTGCCAGCAGCGCCGAACAGGGGCGGGAAAGAGCTTTCTTT; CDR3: CASSAEQGRERAFF
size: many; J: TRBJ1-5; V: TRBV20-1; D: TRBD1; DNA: TGCAGTGCCGCCACAGACAGGGCCTCATACAGCAATCAGCCCCAGCATTTT; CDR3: CSAATDRASYSNQPQHF
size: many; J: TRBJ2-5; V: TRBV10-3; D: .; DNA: TGTGCCATCAGTGGGGACCTCGGGGAGACCCAGTACTTC; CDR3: CAISGDLGETQYF
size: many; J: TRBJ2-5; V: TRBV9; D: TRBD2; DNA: TGTGCCAGCAGCGACCCCCGGCGGGAGGGATGGGAGACCCAGTACTTC; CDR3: CASSDPRREGWETQYF
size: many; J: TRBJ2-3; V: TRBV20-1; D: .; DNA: TGCAGTGCTAGCCCCCGCAGTATTTTT; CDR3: CSASPRSIF
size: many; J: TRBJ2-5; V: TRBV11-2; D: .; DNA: TGTGCCAGCAGCTTAGTCTATGAGTCTTTGGGGAGTGGAGAGACCCAGTACTTC; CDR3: CASSLVYESLGSGETQYF
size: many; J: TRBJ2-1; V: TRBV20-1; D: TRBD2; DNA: TGCAGTGCTAGAGATTTGGCTAGCGGGAGGGCCTACAATGAGCAGTTCTTC; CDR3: CSARDLASGRAYNEQFF
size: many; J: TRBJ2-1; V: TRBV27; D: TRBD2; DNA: TGTGCCAGCAGTGGGACCCCCCGGGAGGGCGATGAGCAGTTCTTC; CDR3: CASSGTPREGDEQFF
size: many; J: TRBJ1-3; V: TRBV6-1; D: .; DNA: TGTGCCAGCAGTTTTCAGGGATCTGGAAACACCATATATTTT; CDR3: CASSFQGSGNTIYF